This entry lists 29 T cell receptor beta chains sequenced from one sample in a study of blood T cell repertoires in COVID-19. Using immunoSEQ multiplex PCR, the repertoire was profiled, and TCRdb retains in-frame clones only, with some absent. The sample includes fewer than 200,000 clones, roughly 80% of them seen just once. The sample was peripheral blood. These receptors were collected from a woman in her 70s with COVID-19, enrolled during active disease.

The rearrangement uses TRBV6-2 or TRBV6-3 and TRBJ2-7, with 12 bases that match TRBD2. Germline CDR1 reads MNHEY; CDR2 reads SVGEGT. This CDR3 has 15 amino acids. V dropped 5 bases and J dropped 3; count of bases not matched to a gene: 5. CDR3 sequence reads: CASSPRLAGVYEQYF. CDR3 coding DNA: TGTGCCAGCAGTCCGAGACTAGCGGGAGTCTACGAGCAGTACTTC.

This chain connects TRBV21-1 to TRBJ1-1. TRBV21-1 is classified as a pseudogene. The CDR3 is made up of 15 amino acids. CDR3 nucleotides: TGTGCCAGCAGCAAAGGATACCGGGTTGACACTGAAGCTTTCTTT. Protein sequence: CASSKGYRVDTEAFF.

This sequence joins TRBV6-5 and TRBJ2-7; 8 positions match TRBD2. V trimming: 7 bases; J trimming: 4 bases; junction bases outside the gene matches: 12. The CDR3 covers 15 residues. Per germline, CDR1 MNHEY and CDR2 SVGAGI. The CDR3 reads CASTVMAGGIYEQYF. The CDR3 region has the DNA TGTGCCAGCACGGTTATGGCGGGAGGCATATACGAGCAGTACTTC.

The chain carries TRBV7-9 and TRBJ1-3, with unresolved D. V was cut by 5 bases and J by 2 bases, with 19 bases left in between. The CDR3 runs 17 residues. Germline V gene sequence: CDR1 SEHNR, CDR2 FQNEAQ (reference sequence). This CDR3 reads CASSASAALITGNTIYF. The CDR3 nucleotides are TGTGCCAGCAGCGCGAGCGCCGCCCTTATAACTGGAAACACCATATATTTT.

In its sample, this clone was seen once. The J gene is TRBJ1-5, the V gene TRBV4-1; 7 bases are shared with TRBD1. This CDR3 comprises 15 residues. The ends lost 0 bases at V and 7 bases at J; junction bases unmatched: 6. Germline values: CDR1 MGHRA, CDR2 YSYEKL. CDR3 protein: CASSQEAGGEQPQHF. The CDR3 DNA is TGCGCCAGCAGCCAAGAGGCAGGGGGTGAACAGCCCCAGCATTTT.

DNA of the CDR3: TGTGCCAGCAGCTCCCCGGGGCGGGACGGAAGGAATGAGCAGTTCTTC. Translating it yields CASSSPGRDGRNEQFF. This chain uses TRBV7-3 with TRBJ2-1; TRBD2 is a possible D gene (6 bases). Per the germline V gene, CDR1 is SGHTA and CDR2 is FQGTGA. Trimming took 4 bases from V and 7 from J, leaving 20 bases between them. This CDR3 comprises 16 residues.

This clone was observed a handful of times. The chain uses TRBV7-2 and TRBJ2-7, with TRBD1 matching over 7 bases. The CDR3 runs to 15 residues. From germline, CDR1 is SGHTA and CDR2 FQGNSA. J was trimmed by 0 bases and V by 1 base; bases with no gene match: 3. The CDR3 region has the DNA TGTGCCAGCAGCTTAGGAGGGGGCCTCTCCTACGAGCAGTACTTC. Translated: CASSLGGGLSYEQYF. Complete variable domain (other parts from reference TRBV7-2 and TRBJ2-7): GAGVSQSPSNKVTEKGKDVELRCDPISGHTALYWYRQSLGQGLEFLIYFQGNSAPDKSGLPSDRFSAERTGGSVSTLTIQRTQQEDSAVYLCASSLGGGLSYEQYFGPGTRLTVT.

V is TRBV27 and J is TRBJ1-5, with a tentative D call TRBD1 (5 bases). The CDR3 has 14 residues. The germline CDR1 and CDR2 sequences are MNHEY and SMNVEV (reference sequence). V lost 4 bases, J lost 3 bases, and 10 bases lay in between. Here the CDR3 reads CASSSSGPNQPQHF. As DNA, the CDR3 is TGTGCCAGCAGTTCTTCAGGGCCCAATCAGCCCCAGCATTTT.

A single count supports this clone. Within the sample, other DNA sequences also encode this same CDR3. This chain's CDR3 is CASSLEGSYNSPLHF. The CDR3 DNA reads as TGTGCCAGCAGTTTAGAGGGCTCCTATAATTCACCCCTCCACTTT. V gene TRBV27 combines with J gene TRBJ1-6; no reliable D call. Germline assignment: CDR1 MNHEY and CDR2 SMNVEV (reference sequence). V lost 2 bases to trimming and J lost 0 bases, with 5 bases between them. The CDR3 extends over 15 amino acids.

This clone came up once. The chain joins TRBV5-1 to TRBJ2-7, with TRBD2 as a possible D gene (6 bases). CDR1 and CDR2 (germline): SGHRS, YFSETQ. V shed 1 base and J shed 3 bases, with 14 bases lying between them. The CDR3 sequence is 15 residues long. The CDR3 spells CASSLTGGALYEQYF. CDR3 bases: TGCGCCAGCAGCTTGACTGGAGGGGCCCTCTACGAGCAGTACTTC.

This clone was picked up one time. The rearrangement links TRBV5-1 to TRBJ1-6, with 7 bases identical to TRBD1. The CDR3 is 15 amino acids. Trimming cost V 1 base and J 7 bases; bases outside gene matches: 5. From germline, CDR1 is SGHRS and CDR2 YFSETQ. CDR3 protein: CASSLQGQTNSPLHF. CDR3 DNA sequence: TGCGCCAGCAGCTTGCAGGGACAGACCAATTCACCCCTCCACTTT.

The chain employs TRBV16 and TRBJ2-5; D possibly corresponds to TRBD2 (6 bases). V shed 1 base and J shed 3 bases, with 15 bases lying between them. Germline V gene sequence: CDR1 KGHSY, CDR2 FQNENV. The length of the CDR3 is 16 residues. In nucleotides, the CDR3 is TGTGCCAGCAGCCAATTGTCCAGCGGGTATGAAGAGACCCAGTACTTC. Translation gives CASSQLSSGYEETQYF.

The chain employs TRBV30 and TRBJ2-1; D is unresolved. CDR1 is GTSNPN and CDR2 is SVGIG in the germline V gene (reference sequence). CDR3 length: 15 residues. The V and J ends lost 0 bases and 7 bases respectively, with 16 bases between them. The CDR3 reads CAWSVARSFGNEQFF. CDR3 nucleotides: TGTGCCTGGAGTGTAGCTAGATCTTTCGGGAATGAGCAGTTCTTC.

CDR3 sequence: CASSLNVRENTGELFF. In nucleotides, the CDR3 is TGTGCCAGCAGCTTAAATGTCAGGGAGAACACCGGGGAGCTGTTTTTT. The rearrangement links TRBV7-3 to TRBJ2-2; weak D call: TRBD1 (5 bases). The CDR3 loop spans 16 amino acids. V was shortened by 1 base and J by 1 base, with 10 bases between the two germline ends. Germline loops: CDR1 SGHTA, CDR2 FQGTGA.

This clone was seen ten or more times. V and J are TRBV2 and TRBJ2-5, with a weak D call TRBD1 (5 bases). Trimming removed 7 bases at V and 5 bases at J, with 20 bases between. This CDR3 comprises 15 residues. Germline CDR1 is SNHLY and CDR2 is FYNNEI. This CDR3 is CASTSSGADWETQYF. The CDR3 region has the DNA TGTGCCAGCACCTCGAGTGGGGCAGATTGGGAGACCCAGTACTTC.

This chain's CDR3 is CASSYSGIEKLFF. Written as DNA, the CDR3 is TGTGCCAGCAGTTACTCCGGGATTGAAAAACTGTTTTTT. The chain couples TRBV6-5 to TRBJ1-4; D gene uncertain. Germline CDR1 MNHEY, CDR2 SVGAGI. V was pared by 0 bases and J by 7 bases, with 6 bases between. The CDR3 totals 13 residues.

The J gene is TRBJ2-2, the V gene TRBV28; possibly TRBD2 for D (6 bases). This CDR3 is built from 15 residues. The V gene lost 7 bases and the J gene lost 5 bases, with 17 bases spanning the gap. Germline CDR1 is MDHEN and CDR2 is SYDVKM. CDR3 amino acids: CASTAGGPGTGELFF. CDR3 sequence (DNA): TGTGCCAGCACAGCCGGAGGGCCAGGGACCGGGGAGCTGTTTTTT.

The CDR3: CASSYSRGYSGANVLTF. For the CDR3, the DNA is TGTGCCAGCAGTTACTCGAGAGGATACTCTGGGGCCAACGTCCTGACTTTC. The J gene is TRBJ2-6, the V gene TRBV6-2 or TRBV6-3; D call uncertain. The ends were cut back, 0 bases at V and 0 bases at J, with 9 bases in the middle. This CDR3 is 17 amino acids long. CDR1 and CDR2 (germline): MNHEY, SVGEGT.

As to this clone: The sample contains more than one DNA sequence encoding this CDR3. The V call is TRBV9, the J call TRBJ2-7; TRBD1 agrees at 7 bases. This CDR3 contains 14 residues. Unmatched junction bases numbered 4, after V lost 0 bases and J lost 4 bases. CDR1 and CDR2 (germline): SGDLS, YYNGEE. CDR3 sequence reads: CASSVGGRGYEQYF. DNA of the CDR3: TGTGCCAGCAGCGTAGGGGGCAGGGGGTACGAGCAGTACTTC.

This clone was observed a handful of times. The rearrangement joins TRBV27 to TRBJ2-7; D gene ambiguous. Trimming shortened V by 5 bases and J by 3 bases, and 11 bases separated the two germline ends. Germline V lookup: CDR1 MNHEY, CDR2 SMNVEV (reference sequence). The CDR3 consists of 13 residues. CDR3 nucleotides: TGTGCCAGCAGTCCCGACAACGGCTACGAGCAGTACTTC. It codes for CASSPDNGYEQYF.

The CDR3 sequence is CSVRTGGNTIYF. CDR3 in DNA: TGCAGCGTTCGAACGGGGGGAAACACCATATATTTT. The rearrangement uses TRBV29-1 and TRBJ1-3; no firm D call. Trimming pared 5 bases from V and 4 bases from J, leaving 9 bases between. The CDR3 spans 12 residues. Germline V gives CDR1 SQVTM, CDR2 ANQGSEA.

With regard to this clone: Germline is not matched at one junction end, which may reflect a read error. This chain uses TRBV29-1 with TRBJ2-3; tentatively, D is TRBD2 (5 bases). The germline CDR1 and CDR2 sequences are SQVTM and ANQGSEA. The CDR3 covers 13 residues. This CDR3 is CSSNGVGTDTQYF. DNA of the CDR3: TGCAGCTCTAACGGGGTAGGCACAGATACGCAATATTTT.

The chain combines TRBV29-1 with TRBJ1-2; D is ambiguous. Germline CDR1 reads SQVTM; CDR2 reads ANQGSEA. Trimming pared 4 bases from V and 2 bases from J, leaving 8 bases between. The CDR3 loop spans 12 amino acids. DNA of the CDR3: TGCAGCGTTGTAGTCACCAACTATGGCTACACCTTC. Amino acid sequence: CSVVVTNYGYTF.

CDR3 DNA: TGTGCCAGTAGTGACAGGGGGCTTGGGTTTGACAATGAGCAGTTCTTC. It specifies CASSDRGLGFDNEQFF. V gene TRBV19 combines with J gene TRBJ2-1; 10 bases line up with TRBD1. Trimming cost V 5 bases and J 5 bases; bases outside gene matches: 9. The CDR3 spans 16 residues. Germline V gene data show CDR1 as LNHDA and CDR2 as SQIVND (reference sequence). The complete variable domain, with remaining parts taken from reference TRBV19 and TRBJ2-1, reads DGGITQSPKYLFRKEGQNVTLSCEQNLNHDAMYWYRQDPGQGLRLIYYSQIVNDFQKGDIAEGYSVSREKKESFPLTVTSAQKNPTAFYLCASSDRGLGFDNEQFFGPGTRLTVL.

The CDR3 spells CASSQSYNEQFF. In DNA, the CDR3 is TGTGCCAGCAGTCAATCCTACAATGAGCAGTTCTTC. The V gene is TRBV27, the J gene TRBJ2-1; D is unresolved. Germline loops: CDR1 MNHEY, CDR2 SMNVEV (reference sequence). This CDR3 spans 12 amino acids. The V end lost 5 bases, the J end lost 1 base, and 3 bases lay between the germline ends.

The chain has TRBV3-1 (or the pseudogene TRBV3-2) and TRBJ1-2; D not certain. Germline V CDR1 and CDR2: LGHDT, YNNKEL (reference sequence). V was shortened by 5 bases and J by 2 bases, with 3 bases between the two germline ends. CDR3 length equals 11 residues. In DNA, the CDR3 is TGTGCCAGCAGCTCAAACTATGGCTACACCTTC. Translating gives CASSSNYGYTF.

This chain links TRBV2 with TRBJ1-2, with TRBD1 identical over 7 bases. There are 14 residues in the CDR3. The V segment lost 6 bases and the J segment 6 bases; nucleotides outside the gene matches: 10. CDR1 is SNHLY, CDR2 FYNNEI, per germline. This CDR3 is CASSRQGGGNGYTF. CDR3 nucleotide sequence: TGTGCCAGCAGCCGACAGGGCGGGGGGAATGGCTACACCTTC.

The chain joins TRBV6-2 or TRBV6-3 to TRBJ2-3, with no clear D. Germline lookup yields CDR1 MNHEY and CDR2 SVGEGT. Trimming took off 2 bases at V and 0 bases at J, with 9 bases between the two ends. The CDR3 has 15 amino acids. The CDR3 here is CASSYGATSTDTQYF. CDR3 sequence (DNA): TGTGCCAGCAGTTACGGAGCGACCAGCACAGATACGCAGTATTTT.

This clone appeared a few times. The chain is built from TRBV12-3 or TRBV12-4 and TRBJ2-7, with 10 bases identical to TRBD1. V lost 6 bases to trimming and J lost 8 bases; unmatched junction nucleotides: 7. This CDR3 contains 13 residues. In nucleotides, the CDR3 is TGTGCCAGCAGCACCCCGGGACAGGGGAAGCAGTACTTC. Translation gives CASSTPGQGKQYF.